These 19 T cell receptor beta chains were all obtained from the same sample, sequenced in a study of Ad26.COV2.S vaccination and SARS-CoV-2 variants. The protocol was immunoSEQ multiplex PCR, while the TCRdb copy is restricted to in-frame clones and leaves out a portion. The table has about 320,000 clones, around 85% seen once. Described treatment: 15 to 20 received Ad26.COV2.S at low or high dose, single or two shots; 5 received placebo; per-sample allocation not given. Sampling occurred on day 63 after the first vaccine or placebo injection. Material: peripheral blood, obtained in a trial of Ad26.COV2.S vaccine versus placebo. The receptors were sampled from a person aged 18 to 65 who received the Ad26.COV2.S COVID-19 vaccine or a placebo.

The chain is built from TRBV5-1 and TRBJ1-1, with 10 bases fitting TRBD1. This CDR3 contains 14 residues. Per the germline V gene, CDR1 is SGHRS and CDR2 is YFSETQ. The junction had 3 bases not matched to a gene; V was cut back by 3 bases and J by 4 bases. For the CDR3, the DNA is TGCGCCAGCAGCTCGGGACAGGGGAGCACTGAAGCTTTCTTT. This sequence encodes CASSSGQGSTEAFF. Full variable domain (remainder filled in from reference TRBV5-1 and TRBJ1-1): KAGVTQTPRYLIKTRGQQVTLSCSPISGHRSVSWYQQTPGQGLQFLFEYFSETQRNKGNFPGRFSGRQFSNSRSEMNVSTLELGDSALYLCASSSGQGSTEAFFGQGTRLTVV.

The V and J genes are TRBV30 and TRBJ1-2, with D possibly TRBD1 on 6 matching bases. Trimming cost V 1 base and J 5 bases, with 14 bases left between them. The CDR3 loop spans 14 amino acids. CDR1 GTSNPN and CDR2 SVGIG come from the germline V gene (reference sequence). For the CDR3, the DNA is TGTGCCTGGAGTGCCTTCACAGGGTTTTATGGCTACACCTTC. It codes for CAWSAFTGFYGYTF.

The CDR3 sequence is CASDQGTANTGELFF. CDR3 coding DNA: TGTGCCAGCGATCAAGGGACCGCGAACACCGGGGAGCTGTTTTTT. The chain carries TRBV2 and TRBJ2-2; D could derive from TRBD1 or TRBD2 (5 bases each). V lost 8 bases and J lost 0, with 13 bases in between. CDR3 length: 15 amino acids. Germline V gives CDR1 SNHLY, CDR2 FYNNEI.

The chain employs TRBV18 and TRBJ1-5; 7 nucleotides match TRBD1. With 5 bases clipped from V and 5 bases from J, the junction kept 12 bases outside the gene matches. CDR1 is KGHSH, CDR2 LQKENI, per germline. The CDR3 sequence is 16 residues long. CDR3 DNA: TGTGCCAGCTCATCGGGTTCAGGGGGGGTGGATCAGCCCCAGCATTTT. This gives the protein CASSSGSGGVDQPQHF.

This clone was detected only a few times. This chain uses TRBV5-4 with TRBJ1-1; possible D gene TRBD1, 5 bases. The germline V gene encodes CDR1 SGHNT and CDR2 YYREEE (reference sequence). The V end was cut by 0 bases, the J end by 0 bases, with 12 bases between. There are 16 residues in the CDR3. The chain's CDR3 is CASSLAGDYMNTEAFF. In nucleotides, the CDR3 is TGTGCCAGCAGCTTGGCGGGGGACTATATGAACACTGAAGCTTTCTTT.

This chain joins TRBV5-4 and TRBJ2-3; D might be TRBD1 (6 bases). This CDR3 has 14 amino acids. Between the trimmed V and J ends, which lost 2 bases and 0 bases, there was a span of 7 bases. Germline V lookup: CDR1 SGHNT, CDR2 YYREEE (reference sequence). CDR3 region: CASSLGGSTDTQYF. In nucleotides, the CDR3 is TGTGCCAGCAGCTTAGGGGGTAGCACAGATACGCAGTATTTT.

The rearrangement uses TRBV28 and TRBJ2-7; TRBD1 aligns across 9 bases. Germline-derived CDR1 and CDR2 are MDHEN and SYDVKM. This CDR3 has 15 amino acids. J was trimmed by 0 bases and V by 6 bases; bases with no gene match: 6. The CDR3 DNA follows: TGTGCCAGCAGACGTTTGGGACAGGGCTCCTACGAGCAGTACTTC. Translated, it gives CASRRLGQGSYEQYF. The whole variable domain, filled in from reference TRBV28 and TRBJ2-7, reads DVKVTQSSRYLVKRTGEKVFLECVQDMDHENMFWYRQDPGLGLRLIYFSYDVKMKEKGDIPEGYSVSREKKERFSLILESASTNQTSMYLCASRRLGQGSYEQYFGPGTRLTVT.

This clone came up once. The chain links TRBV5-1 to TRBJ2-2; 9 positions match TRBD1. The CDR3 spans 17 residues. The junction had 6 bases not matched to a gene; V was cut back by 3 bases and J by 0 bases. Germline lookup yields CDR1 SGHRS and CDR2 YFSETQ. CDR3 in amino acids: CASSSKQGAPNTGELFF. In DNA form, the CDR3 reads TGCGCCAGCAGCTCCAAACAGGGGGCCCCGAACACCGGGGAGCTGTTTTTT. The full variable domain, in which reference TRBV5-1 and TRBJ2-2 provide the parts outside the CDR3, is KAGVTQTPRYLIKTRGQQVTLSCSPISGHRSVSWYQQTPGQGLQFLFEYFSETQRNKGNFPGRFSGRQFSNSRSEMNVSTLELGDSALYLCASSSKQGAPNTGELFFGEGSRLTVL.

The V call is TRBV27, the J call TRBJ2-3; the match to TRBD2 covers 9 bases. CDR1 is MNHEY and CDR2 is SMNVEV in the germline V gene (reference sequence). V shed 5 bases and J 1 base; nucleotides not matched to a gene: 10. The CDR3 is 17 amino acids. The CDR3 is CASSLHSPSGGTDTQYF. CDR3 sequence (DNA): TGTGCCAGCAGTCTACACTCGCCTAGCGGGGGCACAGATACGCAGTATTTT.

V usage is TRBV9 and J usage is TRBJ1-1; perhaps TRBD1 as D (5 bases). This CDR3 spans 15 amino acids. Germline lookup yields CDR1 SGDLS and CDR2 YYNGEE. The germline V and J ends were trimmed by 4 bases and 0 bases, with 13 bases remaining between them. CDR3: CASSPGGSVNTEAFF. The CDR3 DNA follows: TGTGCCAGCAGCCCTGGGGGTTCAGTGAACACTGAAGCTTTCTTT. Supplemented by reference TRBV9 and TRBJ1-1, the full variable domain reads DSGVTQTPKHLITATGQRVTLRCSPRSGDLSVYWYQQSLDQGLQFLIQYYNGEERAKGNILERFSAQQFPDLHSELNLSSLELGDSALYFCASSPGGSVNTEAFFGQGTRLTVV.

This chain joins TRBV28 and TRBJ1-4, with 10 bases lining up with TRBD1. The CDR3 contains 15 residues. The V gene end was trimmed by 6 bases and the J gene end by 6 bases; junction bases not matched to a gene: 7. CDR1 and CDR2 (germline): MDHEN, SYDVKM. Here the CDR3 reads CASRTPGQGYEKLFF. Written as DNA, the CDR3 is TGTGCCAGCAGGACACCGGGACAGGGGTATGAAAAACTGTTTTTT.

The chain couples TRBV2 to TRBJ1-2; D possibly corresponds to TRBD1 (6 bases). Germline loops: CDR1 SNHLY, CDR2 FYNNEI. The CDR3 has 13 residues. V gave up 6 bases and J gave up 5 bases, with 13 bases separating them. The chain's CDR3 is CASRDTGSYGYTF. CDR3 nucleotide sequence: TGTGCCAGCAGAGACACAGGGTCTTATGGCTACACCTTC.

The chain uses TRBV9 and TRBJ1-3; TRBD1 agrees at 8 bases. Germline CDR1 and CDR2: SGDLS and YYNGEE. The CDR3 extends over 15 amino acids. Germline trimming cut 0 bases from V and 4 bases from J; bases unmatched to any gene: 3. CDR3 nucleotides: TGTGCCAGCAGCGTAGACAGGGGGAGAGGAAACACCATATATTTT. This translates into CASSVDRGRGNTIYF.

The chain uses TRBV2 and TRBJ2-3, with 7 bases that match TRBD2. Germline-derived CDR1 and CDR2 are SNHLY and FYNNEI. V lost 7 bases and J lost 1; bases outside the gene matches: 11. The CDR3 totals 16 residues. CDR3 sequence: CASNKGRLAGTDTQYF. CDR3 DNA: TGTGCCAGCAACAAAGGTCGGCTAGCGGGCACAGATACGCAGTATTTT.

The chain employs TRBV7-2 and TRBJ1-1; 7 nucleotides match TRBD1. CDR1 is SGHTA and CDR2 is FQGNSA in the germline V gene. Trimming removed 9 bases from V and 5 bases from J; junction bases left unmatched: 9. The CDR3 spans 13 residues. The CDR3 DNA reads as TGTGCCAGTCGACAGGGCCCCGAGACTGAAGCTTTCTTT. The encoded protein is CASRQGPETEAFF.

CDR3 DNA: TGTGCCAGCAGCCCCTACGCGACAGGGGGGACTGAAGCTTTCTTT. Translated: CASSPYATGGTEAFF. This sequence joins TRBV3-1 (or the pseudogene TRBV3-2) and TRBJ1-1; 9 bases line up with TRBD1. The trim removed 4 bases at V and 5 bases at J, leaving 8 bases unmatched. This CDR3 has 15 amino acids. CDR1 and CDR2 from the germline V gene are LGHDT and YNNKEL (reference sequence).

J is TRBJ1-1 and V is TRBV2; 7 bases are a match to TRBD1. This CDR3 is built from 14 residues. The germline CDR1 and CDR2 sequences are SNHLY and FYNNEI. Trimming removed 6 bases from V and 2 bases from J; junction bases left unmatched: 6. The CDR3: CASSLGTVNTEAFF. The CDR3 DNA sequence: TGTGCCAGCAGCCTAGGGACAGTCAACACTGAAGCTTTCTTT.

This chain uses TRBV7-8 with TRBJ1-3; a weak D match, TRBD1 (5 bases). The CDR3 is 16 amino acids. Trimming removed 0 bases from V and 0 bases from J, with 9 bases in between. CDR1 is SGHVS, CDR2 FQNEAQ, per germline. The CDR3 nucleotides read TGTGCCAGCAGCTTAGCCCCGGGGGACTCTGGAAACACCATATATTTT. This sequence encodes CASSLAPGDSGNTIYF. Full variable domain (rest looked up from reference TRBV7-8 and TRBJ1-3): GAGVSQSPRYKVAKRGQDVALRCDPISGHVSLFWYQQALGQGPEFLTYFQNEAQLDKSGLPSDRFFAERPEGSVSTLKIQRTQQEDSAVYLCASSLAPGDSGNTIYFGEGSWLTVV.

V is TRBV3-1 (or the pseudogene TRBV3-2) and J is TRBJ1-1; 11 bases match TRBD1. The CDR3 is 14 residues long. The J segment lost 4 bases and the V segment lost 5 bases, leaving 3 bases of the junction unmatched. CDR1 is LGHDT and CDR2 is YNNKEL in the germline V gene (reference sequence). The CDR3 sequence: CASSKGQGATEAFF. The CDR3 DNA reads TGTGCCAGCAGCAAAGGACAGGGGGCCACTGAAGCTTTCTTT.